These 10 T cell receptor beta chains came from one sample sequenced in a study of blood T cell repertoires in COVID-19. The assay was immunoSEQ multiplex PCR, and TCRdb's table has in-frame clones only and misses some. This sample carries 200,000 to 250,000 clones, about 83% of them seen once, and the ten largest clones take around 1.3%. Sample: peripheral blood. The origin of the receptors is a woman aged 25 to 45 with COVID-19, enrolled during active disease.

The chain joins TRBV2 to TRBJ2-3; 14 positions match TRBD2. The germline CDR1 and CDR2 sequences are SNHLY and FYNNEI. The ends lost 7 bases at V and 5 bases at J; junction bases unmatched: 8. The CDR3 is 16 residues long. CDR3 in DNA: TGTGCCAGCACCCAGGGGACTAGCGGGAGTGGAGATACGCAGTATTTT. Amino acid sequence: CASTQGTSGSGDTQYF.

The CDR3 DNA sequence: TGCGCCAGCAGCTTGTTTTGGGGGGGCGGCACAGATACGCAGTATTTT. Protein product: CASSLFWGGGTDTQYF. This chain links TRBV5-1 with TRBJ2-3; tentative D call: TRBD2 (7 bases). The CDR3 covers 16 residues. V lost 1 base and J lost 1, with 13 bases in between. Germline loops: CDR1 SGHRS, CDR2 YFSETQ.

The CDR3 DNA sequence: TGTGCCAGCAGACCACCGGGTCTAGAGTCATACGAGCAGTACTTC. Protein sequence: CASRPPGLESYEQYF. The chain is built from TRBV2 and TRBJ2-7; D gene uncertain. From germline, CDR1 is SNHLY and CDR2 FYNNEI. Deletions cut 6 bases from V and 4 bases from J, with 19 bases between. This CDR3 is 15 amino acids long.

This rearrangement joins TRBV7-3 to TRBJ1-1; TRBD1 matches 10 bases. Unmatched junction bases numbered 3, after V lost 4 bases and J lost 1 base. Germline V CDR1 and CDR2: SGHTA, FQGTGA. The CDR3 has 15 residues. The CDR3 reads CASSWGTGANTEAFF. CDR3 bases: TGTGCCAGCAGCTGGGGGACAGGGGCGAACACTGAAGCTTTCTTT.

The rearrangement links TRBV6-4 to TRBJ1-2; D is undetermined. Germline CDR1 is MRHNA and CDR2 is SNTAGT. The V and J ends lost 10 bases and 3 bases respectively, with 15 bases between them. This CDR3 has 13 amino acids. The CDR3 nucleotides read TGTGCCACCTACCAGTACGGAGACTATGGCTACACCTTC. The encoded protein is CATYQYGDYGYTF.

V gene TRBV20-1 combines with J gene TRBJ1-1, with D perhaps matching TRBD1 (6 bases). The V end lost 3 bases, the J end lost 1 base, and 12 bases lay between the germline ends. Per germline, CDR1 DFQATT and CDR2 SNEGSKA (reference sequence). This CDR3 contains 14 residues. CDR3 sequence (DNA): TGCAGTGCTAGTGAGAGGACAGCGAACACTGAAGCTTTCTTT. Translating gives CSASERTANTEAFF.

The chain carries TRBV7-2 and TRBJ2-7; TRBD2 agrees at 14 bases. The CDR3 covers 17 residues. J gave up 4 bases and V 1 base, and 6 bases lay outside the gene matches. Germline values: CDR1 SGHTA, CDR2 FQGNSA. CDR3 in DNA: TGTGCCAGCAGCTTAGGACTAGCGGGAGGGCAGAAGTACGAGCAGTACTTC. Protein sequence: CASSLGLAGGQKYEQYF.

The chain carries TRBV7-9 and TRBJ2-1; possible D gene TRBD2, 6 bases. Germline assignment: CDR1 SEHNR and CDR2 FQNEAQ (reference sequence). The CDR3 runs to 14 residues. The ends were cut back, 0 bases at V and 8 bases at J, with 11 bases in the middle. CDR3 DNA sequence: TGTGCCAGCAGCTTAGCTGCCAGCGGGCATGAGCAGTTCTTC. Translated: CASSLAASGHEQFF.

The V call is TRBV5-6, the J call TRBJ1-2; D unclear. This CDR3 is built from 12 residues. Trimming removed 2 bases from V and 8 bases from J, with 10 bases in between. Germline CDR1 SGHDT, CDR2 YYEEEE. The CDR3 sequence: CASSLSPGGYTF. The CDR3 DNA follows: TGTGCCAGCAGCTTAAGTCCAGGCGGCTACACCTTC.

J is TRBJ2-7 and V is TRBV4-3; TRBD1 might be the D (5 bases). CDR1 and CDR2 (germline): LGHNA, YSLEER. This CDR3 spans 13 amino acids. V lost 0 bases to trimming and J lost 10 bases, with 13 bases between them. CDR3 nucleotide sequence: TGCGCCAGCAGCCAAGATTTACAGGTGGAACAGTACTTC. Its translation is CASSQDLQVEQYF.